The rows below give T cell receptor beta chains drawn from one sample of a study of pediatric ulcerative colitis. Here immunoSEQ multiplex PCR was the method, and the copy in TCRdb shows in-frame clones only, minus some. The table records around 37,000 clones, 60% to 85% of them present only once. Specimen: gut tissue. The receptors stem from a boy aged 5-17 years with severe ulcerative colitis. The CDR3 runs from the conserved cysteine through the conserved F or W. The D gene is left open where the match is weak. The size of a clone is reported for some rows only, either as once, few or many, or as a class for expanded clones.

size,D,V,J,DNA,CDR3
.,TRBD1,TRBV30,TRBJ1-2,TGTGCCTGGACACAGGGGCACTATGGCTACACCTTC,CAWTQGHYGYTF
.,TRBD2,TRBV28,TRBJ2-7,TGTGCCAGCAGTTTATTTCCTAGCGGCTACGAGCAGTACTTC,CASSLFPSGYEQYF
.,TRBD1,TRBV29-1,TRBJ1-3,TGCAGCGTTGAAGACGCGGGACAGCACTCTGGAAACACCATATATTTT,CSVEDAGQHSGNTIYF
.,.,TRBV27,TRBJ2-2,TGTGCCAGCAGTTCCGCCGGGAGTCCCACCGGGGAGCTGTTTTTT,CASSSAGSPTGELFF
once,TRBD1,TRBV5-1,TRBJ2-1,TGCGCCAGCAGCTGGACAGGGTATAACAATGAGCAGTTCTTC,CASSWTGYNNEQFF
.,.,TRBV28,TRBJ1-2,TGTGCCAGCAGTGCCCACGACAACCTCGAATATGGCTACACCTTC,CASSAHDNLEYGYTF
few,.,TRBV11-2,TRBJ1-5,TGTGCCAGCAGCCAAGGTGGAGTAAATCAGCCCCAGCATTTT,CASSQGGVNQPQHF
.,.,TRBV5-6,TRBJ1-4,TGTGCCAGCAGCTTGGGGGGGCGACTTTGGGAAAAACTGTTTTTT,CASSLGGRLWEKLFF
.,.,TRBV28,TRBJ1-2,TGTGCCAGCCGTTCGCCTACGGGGGCGGGAAACTATGGCTACACCTTC,CASRSPTGAGNYGYTF
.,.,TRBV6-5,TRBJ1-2,TGTGCCAGCAGCCCCTACAGGGAGGCGAACTATGGCTACACCTTC,CASSPYREANYGYTF
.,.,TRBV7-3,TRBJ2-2,TGTGCCAGCAGCTTAACTCAGAACACCGGGGAGCTGTTTTTT,CASSLTQNTGELFF
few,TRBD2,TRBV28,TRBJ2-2,TGTGCCAGCACCTTAGGACTAGCGGTCACCGGGGAGCTGTTTTTT,CASTLGLAVTGELFF
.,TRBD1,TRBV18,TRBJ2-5,TGTGCCAGCTCTCTCCGGACAGGGGGAGAGACCCAGTACTTC,CASSLRTGGETQYF
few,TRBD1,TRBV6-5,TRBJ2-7,TGTGCCAGCTGCATGGACAGGGGACACGAGCAGTACTTC,CASCMDRGHEQYF
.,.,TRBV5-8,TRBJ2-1,TGTGCCAGCAGCTTGGATGGATACCAATACAATGAGCAGTTCTTC,CASSLDGYQYNEQFF
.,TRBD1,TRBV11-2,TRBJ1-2,TGTGCCAGCAGCCGGGGTGGGACAGGTCCATATGGCTACACCTTC,CASSRGGTGPYGYTF
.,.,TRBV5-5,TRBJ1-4,TGTGCCAGCAGCTTGGGTGAAAAACTGTTTTTT,CASSLGEKLFF
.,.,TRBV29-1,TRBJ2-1,TGCAGCGCATACCGGGGCCTGGGGGAGTTCTTC,CSAYRGLGEFF
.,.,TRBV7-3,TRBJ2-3,TGTGCCAGCAGCTCTATACCCACAGATACGCAGTATTTT,CASSSIPTDTQYF
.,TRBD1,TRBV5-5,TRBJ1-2,TGTGCCAGCAAGGCGGGACAGGGGTACGGTGGCTACACCTTC,CASKAGQGYGGYTF
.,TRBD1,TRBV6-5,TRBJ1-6,TGTGCCAGCAAGGAAGGACAGGGAAATTCACCCCTCCACTTT,CASKEGQGNSPLHF
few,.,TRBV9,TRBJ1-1,TGTGCCAGCAGCCCAAGGGTGAACACTGAAGCTTTCTTT,CASSPRVNTEAFF
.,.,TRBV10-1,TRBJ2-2,TGCGCCAGCAGTGATGGGGAAACCTACACCGGGGAGCTGTTTTTT,CASSDGETYTGELFF
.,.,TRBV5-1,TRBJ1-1,TGCGCCAGCAGATCCGACGGTCAATTAAAGAACACTGAAGCTTTCTTT,CASRSDGQLKNTEAFF
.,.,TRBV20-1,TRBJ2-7,TGCAGTGCCAACTACATAGGGGTGCAGTACTTC,CSANYIGVQYF
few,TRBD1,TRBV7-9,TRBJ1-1,TGTGCCAGCAGAAACAAAGACAGGGGGAACACTGAAGCTTTCTTT,CASRNKDRGNTEAFF
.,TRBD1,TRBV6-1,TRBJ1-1,TGTGCCAGCGTCCAGGGGGTCGAGAACACTGAAGCTTTCTTT,CASVQGVENTEAFF
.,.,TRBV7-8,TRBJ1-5,TGTGCCAGCAGCGCCGTAGGTCAGCCCCAGCATTTT,CASSAVGQPQHF
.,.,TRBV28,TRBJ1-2,TGTGCCAGCACCCTGACGGGGAGCAGCTACACCTTC,CASTLTGSSYTF
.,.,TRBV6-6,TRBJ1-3,TGTGCCAGCAACGACCCTGGAAACACCATATATTTT,CASNDPGNTIYF
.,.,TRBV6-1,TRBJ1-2,TGTGCCAGCAGTGAAAGCTTCCGGGAAGACTATGGCTACACCTTC,CASSESFREDYGYTF
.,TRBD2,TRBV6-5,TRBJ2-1,TGTGCCAGCAGGGCTACTAGCGGGGGCTACAATGAGCAGTTCTTC,CASRATSGGYNEQFF
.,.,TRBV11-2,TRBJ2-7,TGTGCCAGCAGCTGGTGGTCGCAAAACCCCGAGCAGTACTTC,CASSWWSQNPEQYF
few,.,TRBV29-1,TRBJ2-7,TGCAGCGTTGAGGTATCGCTGAGCTCCTACGAGCAGTACTTC,CSVEVSLSSYEQYF
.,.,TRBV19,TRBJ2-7,TGTGCCAGTAGTATAGGCGAAGGCCACTACTACGAGCAGTACTTC,CASSIGEGHYYEQYF
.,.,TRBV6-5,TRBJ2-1,TGTGCCAGCAGGGGGACATCTTCTTCCCCGGTGGAGTTCTTC,CASRGTSSSPVEFF
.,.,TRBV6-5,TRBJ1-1,TGTGCCAGCAGCTGGCAGGTGAACACTGAAGCTTTCTTT,CASSWQVNTEAFF
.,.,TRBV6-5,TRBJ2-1,TGTGCCAGCAGTGTGGGGAAAAGCGGTGAGCAGTTCTTC,CASSVGKSGEQFF
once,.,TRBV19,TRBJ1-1,TGTGCCAGTAGTAGTTGGCAGGGGCTGGCTGAAGCTTTCTTT,CASSSWQGLAEAFF
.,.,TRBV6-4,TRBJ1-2,TGTGCCAGCAGAAGAGACAGAACCACGGGCTACACCTTC,CASRRDRTTGYTF
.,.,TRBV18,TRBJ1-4,TGTGCCAGCTCCCGTGGACACGGATCGAATGAAAAACTGTTTTTT,CASSRGHGSNEKLFF